This T cell receptor beta chain was found in a study of Tregs in tolerant kidney transplant recipients. The wider study: CD4+CD25+CD127- cells came from roughly 3-day belatacept mixed lymphocyte reactions, some with roughly five-day graft donor restimulation.

This clone has just one count. Its antigen is unidentified. Repertoires were generated with immunoSEQ multiplex PCR, while TCRdb's copy carries only in-frame clones and drops some. The sample yields 15,000 to 20,000 clones, around 55% seen once. The V and J ends lost 8 bases and 6 bases, in that order; junction bases with no gene match: 6. The CDR3 contains 13 residues. CDR1 and CDR2 from the germline V gene are MNHNY and SVGAGI (reference sequence). The receptor was derived from a human donor in good health. Sequenced input: Tregs from blood cultured with allogeneic cells. The genes are TRBV6-6 and TRBJ1-5; TRBD1 agrees at 8 bases. CDR3 bases: TGTGCCAGCGGCAGGGGGCTTGGTCAGCCCCAGCATTTT. It encodes CASGRGLGQPQHF.